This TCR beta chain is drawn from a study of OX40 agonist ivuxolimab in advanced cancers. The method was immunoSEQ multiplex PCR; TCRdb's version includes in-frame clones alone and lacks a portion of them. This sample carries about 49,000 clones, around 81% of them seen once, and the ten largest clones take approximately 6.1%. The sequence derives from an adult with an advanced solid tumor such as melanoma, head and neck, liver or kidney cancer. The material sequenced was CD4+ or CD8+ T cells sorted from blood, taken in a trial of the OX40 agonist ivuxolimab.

The CDR3 protein is CASSVTGGNTEAFF. DNA of the CDR3: TGTGCCAGCAGTGTCACCGGGGGCAACACTGAAGCTTTCTTT. The V gene is TRBV27, the J gene TRBJ1-1; D perhaps matches TRBD1 (6 bases). CDR1 is MNHEY, CDR2 SMNVEV, per germline (reference sequence). V lost 5 bases, J lost 2 bases, and 12 bases lay in between. The CDR3 sequence is 14 residues long.